This T cell receptor beta chain was retrieved from a study of T cell changes during pregnancy in multiple sclerosis. Assay: immunoSEQ multiplex PCR; the TCRdb copy retains only in-frame clones and omits some. Here the sample spans some 60,000 clones, around 93% being singletons. This receptor was identified in a female donor with multiple sclerosis, enrolled in a pregnancy study. Sequencing used CD4+ T cells from peripheral blood mononuclear cells, obtained before pregnancy.

CDR3 sequence reads: CASSSSGTGKDTQYF. Written as DNA, the CDR3 is TGTGCCAGCAGCTCTTCTGGGACAGGGAAAGATACGCAGTATTTT. This chain links TRBV5-8 with TRBJ2-3; 9 nucleotides match TRBD1. This CDR3 contains 15 residues. Trimming removed 3 bases from V and 5 bases from J; junction bases left unmatched: 7. The V gene's germline CDR1 is SGHTS and CDR2 YDEGEE.